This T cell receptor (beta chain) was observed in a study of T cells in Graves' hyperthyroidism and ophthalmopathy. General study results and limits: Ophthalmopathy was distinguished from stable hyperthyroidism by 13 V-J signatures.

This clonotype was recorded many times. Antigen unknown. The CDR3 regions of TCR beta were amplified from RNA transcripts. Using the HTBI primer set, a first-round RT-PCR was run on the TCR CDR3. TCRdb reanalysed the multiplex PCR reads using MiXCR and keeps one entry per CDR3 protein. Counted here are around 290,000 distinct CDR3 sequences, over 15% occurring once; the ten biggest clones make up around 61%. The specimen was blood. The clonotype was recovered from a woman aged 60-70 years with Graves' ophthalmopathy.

The CDR3 here is CASSWARGGEETQYF. In DNA, the CDR3 is TGTGCCAGCAGCTGGGCGCGAGGTGGAGAAGAGACCCAGTACTTC. This chain joins TRBV11-2 and TRBJ2-5; D gene unclear. The CDR3 consists of 15 residues. Germline V gene lookup returns CDR1 SGHAT and CDR2 FQNNGV. V lost 4 bases, J lost 3 bases, and 15 bases lay in between.